Included here is one T cell receptor beta chain sequence, with context. Authors' data handling: Estimated nucleated cell counts came from reference gene primer amplification. The repertoire was sequenced with immunoSEQ multiplex PCR; TCRdb's copy has only in-frame clones and lacks some. V, J and clone size were drawn from that table, and D and trimming were deduced from the DNA. Among approximately 220,000 clones listed, about 82% were seen once. This specimen comes from a study of blood T cell repertoires in COVID-19. Study-level background: In each case, the material was cDNA or gDNA derived from T cells, B-cell-depleted T cells, or PBMCs.

The CDR3 is 15 amino acids. Trimming cost V 0 bases and J 5 bases, with 11 bases left between them. Per the germline V gene, CDR1 is SGDLS and CDR2 is YYNGEE. The genes are TRBV9 and TRBJ2-2, with a tentative D call TRBD1 (5 bases). The material sequenced was peripheral blood. The sequence derives from a woman aged 80 or older with acute or convalescent COVID-19. The CDR3 loop reads CASSVGQGRTGELFF. CDR3 in DNA: TGTGCCAGCAGCGTAGGCCAGGGTAGGACCGGGGAGCTGTTTTTT.